What follows is one T cell receptor (beta chain) and its context. The CDR3 runs 13 residues. From germline, CDR1 is LNHNV and CDR2 YYDKDF (reference sequence). Trimming took 1 base from V and 5 from J, leaving 8 bases between them. The source of the sample is a study of blood T cell repertoires in COVID-19. Looking at the study overall: T cells, B-cell-depleted T cells, or PBMCs supplied cDNA or gDNA.

Repertoires were generated with immunoSEQ multiplex PCR, while TCRdb's copy carries only in-frame clones and drops some. The sample carries about 330,000 clones, approximately 90% recorded once. The rearrangement uses TRBV15 and TRBJ1-1; D is undetermined. This clonotype originated in a woman aged 45-60 years with active or convalescent COVID-19. The specimen was peripheral blood. This chain's CDR3 is CATSRVLETEAFF. CDR3 coding DNA: TGTGCCACCAGCAGAGTGCTGGAGACTGAAGCTTTCTTT.